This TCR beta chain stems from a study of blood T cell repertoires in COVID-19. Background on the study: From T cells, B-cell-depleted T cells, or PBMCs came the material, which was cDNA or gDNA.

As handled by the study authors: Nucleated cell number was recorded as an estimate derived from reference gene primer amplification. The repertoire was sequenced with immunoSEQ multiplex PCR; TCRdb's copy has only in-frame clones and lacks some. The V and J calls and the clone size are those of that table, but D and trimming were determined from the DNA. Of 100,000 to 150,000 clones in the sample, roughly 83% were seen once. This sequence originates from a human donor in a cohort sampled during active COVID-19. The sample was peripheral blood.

Written as DNA, the CDR3 is TGTGCCAGCAGCTTAAACAGGGTTTATACGCAGTATTTT. Translation: CASSLNRVYTQYF. This chain connects TRBV7-2 to TRBJ2-3, with TRBD1 as a possible D gene (6 bases). CDR1 and CDR2 (germline): SGHTA, FQGNSA. Between the trimmed V and J ends, which lost 2 bases and 7 bases, there was a span of 10 bases. The CDR3 totals 13 residues.